The source of this T cell receptor (beta chain) is a study of blood T cell repertoires in COVID-19. On the study more broadly: Whether acute or convalescent, the COVID-19 samples came from the United States, Italy and Spain. T cells, B-cell-depleted T cells, or PBMCs supplied cDNA or gDNA.

Profiled with immunoSEQ multiplex PCR; TCRdb holds only in-frame clones, not every one. The sample holds about 40,000 clones, roughly 84% seen once. This CDR3 is 11 amino acids long. Germline CDR1 SGHAT, CDR2 FQDESV (reference sequence). Trimming shortened V by 5 bases and J by 0 bases, and 2 bases separated the two germline ends. The J gene is TRBJ2-7, the V gene TRBV11-1; D is unresolved. This receptor was identified in a woman in her sixties or seventies with acute or convalescent COVID-19. Sequenced: peripheral blood. CDR3 DNA sequence: TGTGCCAGCAGCCGCTCCTACGAGCAGTACTTC. It is translated as CASSRSYEQYF.